The 17 T cell receptor beta chains below all came from one sample that was sequenced in a study of control samples from healthy donors and cancer patients. Assay: immunoSEQ multiplex PCR; the TCRdb copy retains only in-frame clones and omits some. Among about 20,000 clones listed, about 86% were seen once. The sample comprised PBMCs. These TCRs come from a woman in her 70s with colorectal cancer.

The chain links TRBV18 to TRBJ2-2; no clear D gene. Per the germline V gene, CDR1 is KGHSH and CDR2 is LQKENI. V was cut by 0 bases and J by 0 bases, with 5 bases left in between. The CDR3 contains 15 residues. The CDR3 reads CASSPPVANTGELFF. CDR3 sequence (DNA): TGTGCCAGCTCACCACCCGTTGCGAACACCGGGGAGCTGTTTTTT.

The V call is TRBV7-9, the J call TRBJ2-5, with 9 bases aligning to TRBD1. The CDR3 is 14 residues long. Per germline, CDR1 SEHNR and CDR2 FQNEAQ (reference sequence). Germline trimming cut 5 bases from V and 3 bases from J; bases unmatched to any gene: 4. CDR3 in DNA: TGTGCCAGCAGCCCGGGACAGGGAGAAGAGACCCAGTACTTC. It is translated as CASSPGQGEETQYF.

This chain joins TRBV2 and TRBJ1-2, with TRBD1 matching over 10 bases. This CDR3 spans 14 amino acids. With 6 bases clipped from V and 3 bases from J, the junction kept 4 bases outside the gene matches. CDR1 SNHLY and CDR2 FYNNEI come from the germline V gene. The CDR3 is CASRTGTGDYGYTF. CDR3 nucleotides: TGTGCCAGCAGAACCGGGACAGGGGACTATGGCTACACCTTC.

This rearrangement joins TRBV3-1 (or the pseudogene TRBV3-2) to TRBJ2-1; D assignment may be TRBD1 or TRBD2 (5 bases each). V dropped 2 bases and J dropped 0 bases, with 11 bases sitting between them. This CDR3 has 16 amino acids. The V gene's germline CDR1 is LGHDT and CDR2 YNNKEL (reference sequence). CDR3 amino acids: CASSQPRDASYNEQFF. CDR3 sequence (DNA): TGTGCCAGCAGCCAACCCCGGGACGCCTCCTACAATGAGCAGTTCTTC.

The chain joins TRBV3-1 (or the pseudogene TRBV3-2) to TRBJ1-6; 7 bases fit TRBD1. J gave up 6 bases and V 4 bases, and 3 bases lay outside the gene matches. The CDR3 loop spans 14 amino acids. Germline V lookup: CDR1 LGHDT, CDR2 YNNKEL (reference sequence). The CDR3 region has the DNA TGTGCCAGCAGCCCCGGGACAGTTAATTCACCCCTCCACTTT. Amino acids: CASSPGTVNSPLHF.

J is TRBJ1-5 and V is TRBV25-1, with TRBD1 matching over 8 bases. Germline-derived CDR1 and CDR2 are MGHDK and SYGVNS. V lost 8 bases, J lost 4 bases, and 4 bases stayed unmatched. The CDR3 is 13 residues long. The CDR3, as DNA: TGTGCCAGCGGAACAGGGGGAAATCAGCCCCAGCATTTT. Protein sequence: CASGTGGNQPQHF.

The table lists this clone with a count of one. This chain joins TRBV4-2 and TRBJ2-7; 8 bases map to TRBD2. Losses at the gene ends were 0 bases for V and 7 bases for J; bases not matched to a gene: 8. The CDR3 totals 15 residues. CDR1 is LGHNA, CDR2 YNFKEQ, per germline. CDR3 sequence: CASSQDPSGSGEQYF. The CDR3 coding sequence is TGTGCCAGCAGCCAAGATCCCAGCGGGAGCGGTGAGCAGTACTTC.

The V and J genes are TRBV4-3 and TRBJ1-5; D unresolved. CDR3 length equals 15 residues. The ends were cut back, 4 bases at V and 7 bases at J, with 17 bases in the middle. Germline CDR1 and CDR2: LGHNA and YSLEER. The chain's CDR3 is CASSLYQEARQPQHF. Written as DNA, the CDR3 is TGCGCCAGCAGCCTTTATCAGGAGGCGCGCCAGCCCCAGCATTTT.

V usage is TRBV19 and J usage is TRBJ2-1, with 10 bases matching TRBD2. The germline gives CDR1 LNHDA, CDR2 SQIVND (reference sequence). J lost 7 bases, V lost 4 bases, and 10 bases had no gene match. The CDR3 is 16 residues long. The CDR3 nucleotides are TGTGCCAGTAGTACCTTTACTAGCGGGGTTGAGAATGAGCAGTTCTTC. Its translation: CASSTFTSGVENEQFF.

The J gene is TRBJ1-2, the V gene TRBV5-4; TRBD1 might be the D (6 bases). Trimming cost V 4 bases and J 4 bases, with 8 bases left between them. Germline CDR1 is SGHNT and CDR2 is YYREEE (reference sequence). The CDR3 runs 12 residues. DNA of the CDR3: TGTGCCAGCAGCCCAGGGGCCTATGGCTACACCTTC. Translating it yields CASSPGAYGYTF.

The table lists this clone with a count of one. This chain joins TRBV10-3 and TRBJ1-2; D remains unclear. This CDR3 is 12 amino acids long. Trimming pared 5 bases from V and 4 bases from J, leaving 8 bases between. Germline lookup yields CDR1 ENHRY and CDR2 SYGVKD. CDR3 region: CAISTIAYGYTF. CDR3 nucleotide sequence: TGTGCCATCAGTACTATCGCCTATGGCTACACCTTC.

The chain recombines TRBV7-9 with TRBJ2-5; D possibly corresponds to TRBD2 (5 bases). The CDR3 has 13 amino acids. Germline CDR1 and CDR2: SEHNR and FQNEAQ (reference sequence). Between the trimmed V and J ends, which lost 3 bases and 2 bases, there was a span of 7 bases. DNA of the CDR3: TGTGCCAGCAGCTTTTGGACTCAAGAGACCCAGTACTTC. Its translation is CASSFWTQETQYF.

The sample holds a few counts of this clone. The gene calls are TRBV9 and TRBJ2-3, with a weak D call TRBD2 (6 bases). CDR1 SGDLS and CDR2 YYNGEE come from the germline V gene. The CDR3 extends over 14 amino acids. Trimming shortened V by 4 bases and J by 1 base, and 10 bases separated the two germline ends. CDR3 in DNA: TGTGCCAGCAGCCCCGCGGGACGCACAGATACGCAGTATTTT. Residues: CASSPAGRTDTQYF.

The J gene is TRBJ2-2, the V gene TRBV24-1; D is unclear. The germline gives CDR1 KGHDR, CDR2 SFDVKD. The V gene lost 3 bases and the J gene lost 8 bases, with 12 bases spanning the gap. This CDR3 has 14 residues. CDR3 sequence (DNA): TGTGCCACCAGTGATCCCAGGTTGAAAGGGGAGCTGTTTTTT. Its protein is CATSDPRLKGELFF.

This clone has just one count. This chain links TRBV18 with TRBJ2-7; either TRBD1 or TRBD2 may fit D (5 bases each). Germline-derived CDR1 and CDR2 are KGHSH and LQKENI. CDR3 length: 15 residues. Deletions cut 1 base from V and 0 bases from J, with 10 bases between. DNA for the CDR3: TGTGCCAGCTCACCACGTCGGGACCTCTCCTACGAGCAGTACTTC. Its translation: CASSPRRDLSYEQYF.

In regard to this clone: Compared with germline, one end of the junction differs, possibly owing to a read error. The chain is built from TRBV7-9 and TRBJ2-7, with 10 positions matching TRBD2. The CDR3 covers 11 residues. Germline values: CDR1 SEHNR, CDR2 FQNEAQ (reference sequence). CDR3: CASSTLAGANF. The CDR3 DNA reads TGTGCCAGCAGCACCCTAGCGGGAGCCAACTTC. The full variable domain, in which reference TRBV7-9 and TRBJ2-7 provide the parts outside the CDR3, is DTGVSQNPRHKITKRGQNVTFRCDPISEHNRLYWYRQTLGQGPEFLTYFQNEAQLEKSRLLSDRFSAERPKGSFSTLEIQRTEQGDSAMYLCASSTLAGANFGPGTRLTVT.

The chain uses TRBV7-3 and TRBJ2-1, with 8 bases lining up with TRBD1. Germline lookup yields CDR1 SGHTA and CDR2 FQGTGA. With V trimmed by 5 bases and J by 9 bases, 12 bases remained unmatched. The CDR3 is 15 amino acids. Here the CDR3 DNA reads TGTGCCAGCAGCCCAGGACAGGGAGGCGTGGTTGAGCAGTTCTTC. As protein: CASSPGQGGVVEQFF.